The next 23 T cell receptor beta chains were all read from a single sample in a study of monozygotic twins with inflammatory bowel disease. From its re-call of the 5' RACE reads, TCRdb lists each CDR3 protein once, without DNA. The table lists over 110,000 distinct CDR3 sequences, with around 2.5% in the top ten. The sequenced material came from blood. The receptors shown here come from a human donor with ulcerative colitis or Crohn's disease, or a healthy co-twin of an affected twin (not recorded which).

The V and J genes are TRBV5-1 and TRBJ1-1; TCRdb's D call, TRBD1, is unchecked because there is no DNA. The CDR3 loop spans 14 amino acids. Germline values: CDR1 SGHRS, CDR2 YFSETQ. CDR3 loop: CASSLVVGSPEAFF.

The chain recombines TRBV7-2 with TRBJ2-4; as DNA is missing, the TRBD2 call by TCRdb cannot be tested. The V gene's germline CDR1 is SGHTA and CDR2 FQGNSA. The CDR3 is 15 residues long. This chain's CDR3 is CASSLGLAGGHIQYF.

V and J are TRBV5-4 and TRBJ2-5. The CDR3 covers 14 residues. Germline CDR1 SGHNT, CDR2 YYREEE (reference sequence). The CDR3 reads CASSLSQGVQTQYF.

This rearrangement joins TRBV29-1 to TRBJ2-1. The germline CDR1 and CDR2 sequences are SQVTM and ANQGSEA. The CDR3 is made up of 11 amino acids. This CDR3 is CSVEDNNEQFF.

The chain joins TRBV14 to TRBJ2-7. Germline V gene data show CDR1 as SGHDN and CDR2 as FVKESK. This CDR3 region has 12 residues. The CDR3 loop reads CASASASYEQYF.

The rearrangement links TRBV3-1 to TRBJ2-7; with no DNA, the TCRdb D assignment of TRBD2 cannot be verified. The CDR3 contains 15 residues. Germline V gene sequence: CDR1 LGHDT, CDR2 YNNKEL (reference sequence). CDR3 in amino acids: CASSQVGALSYEQYF.

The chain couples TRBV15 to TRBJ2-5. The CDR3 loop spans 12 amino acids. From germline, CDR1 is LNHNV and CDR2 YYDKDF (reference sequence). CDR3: CATSRSGETQYF.

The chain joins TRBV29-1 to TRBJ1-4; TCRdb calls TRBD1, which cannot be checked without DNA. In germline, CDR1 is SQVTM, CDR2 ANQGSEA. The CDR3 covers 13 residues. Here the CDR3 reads CSVRSRINEKLFF.

The CDR3 sequence: CASSLGRLAYEQYF. The chain employs TRBV27 and TRBJ2-7; TCRdb proposes TRBD1, but this gene call is untestable without DNA. The germline gives CDR1 MNHEY, CDR2 SMNVEV (reference sequence). CDR3 length equals 14 residues.

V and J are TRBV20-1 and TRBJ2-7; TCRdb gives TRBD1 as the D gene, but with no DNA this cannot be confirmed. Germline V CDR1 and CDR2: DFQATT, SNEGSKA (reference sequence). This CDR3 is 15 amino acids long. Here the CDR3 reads CSARELTGGMYEQYF.

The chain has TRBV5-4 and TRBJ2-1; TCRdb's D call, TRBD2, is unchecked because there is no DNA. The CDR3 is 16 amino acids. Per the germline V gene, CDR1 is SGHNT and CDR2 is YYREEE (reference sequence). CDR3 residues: CASSLVAAGGYNEQFF. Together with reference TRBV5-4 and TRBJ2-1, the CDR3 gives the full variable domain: ETGVTQSPTHLIKTRGQQVTLRCSSQSGHNTVSWYQQALGQGPQFIFQYYREEENGRGNFPPRFSGLQFPNYSSELNVNALELDDSALYLCASSLVAAGGYNEQFFGPGTRLTVL.

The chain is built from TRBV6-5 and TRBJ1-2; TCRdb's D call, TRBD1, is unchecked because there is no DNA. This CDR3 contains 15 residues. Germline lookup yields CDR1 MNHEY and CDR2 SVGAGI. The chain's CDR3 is CASSSRQVINYGYTF.

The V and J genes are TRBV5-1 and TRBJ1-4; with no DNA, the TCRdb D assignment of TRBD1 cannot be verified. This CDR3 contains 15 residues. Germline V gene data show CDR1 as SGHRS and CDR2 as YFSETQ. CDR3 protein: CASSLEGQGYEKLFF.

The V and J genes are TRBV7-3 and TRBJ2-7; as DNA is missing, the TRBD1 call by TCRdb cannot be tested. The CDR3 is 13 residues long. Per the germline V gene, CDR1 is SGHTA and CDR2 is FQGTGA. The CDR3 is CASSSDGTYEQYF. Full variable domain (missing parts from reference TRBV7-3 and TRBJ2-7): GAGVSQTPSNKVTEKGKYVELRCDPISGHTALYWYRQSLGQGPEFLIYFQGTGAADDSGLPNDRFFAVRPEGSVSTLKIQRTERGDSAVYLCASSSDGTYEQYFGPGTRLTVT.

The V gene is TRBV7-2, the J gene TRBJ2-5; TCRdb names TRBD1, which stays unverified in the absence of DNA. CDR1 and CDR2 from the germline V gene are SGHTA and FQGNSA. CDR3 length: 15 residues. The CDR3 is CASSVDRGGSETQYF.

CDR3 amino acids: CASSRLMETGELFF. The V gene is TRBV18, the J gene TRBJ2-2. CDR3 length equals 14 residues. Germline CDR1 KGHSH, CDR2 LQKENI.

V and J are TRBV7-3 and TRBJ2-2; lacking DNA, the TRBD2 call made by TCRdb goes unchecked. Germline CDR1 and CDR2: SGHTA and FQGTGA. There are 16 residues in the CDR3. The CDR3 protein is CASSLGSSPGTGELFF.

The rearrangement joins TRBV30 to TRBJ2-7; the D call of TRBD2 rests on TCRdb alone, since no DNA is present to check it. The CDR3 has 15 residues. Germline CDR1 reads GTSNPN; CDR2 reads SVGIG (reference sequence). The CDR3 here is CAWRRLAGGPGEQYF.

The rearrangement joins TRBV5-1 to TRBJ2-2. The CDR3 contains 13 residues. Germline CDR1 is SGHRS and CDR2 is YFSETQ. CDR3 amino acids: CASSSLIGGELFF.

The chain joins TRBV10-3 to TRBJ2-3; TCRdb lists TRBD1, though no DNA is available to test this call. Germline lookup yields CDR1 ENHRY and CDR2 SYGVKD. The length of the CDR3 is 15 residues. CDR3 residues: CAIRGPLESTDTQYF.

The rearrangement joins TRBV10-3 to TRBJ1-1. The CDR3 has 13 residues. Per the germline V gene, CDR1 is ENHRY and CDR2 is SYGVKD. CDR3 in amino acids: CAISKQENTEAFF.

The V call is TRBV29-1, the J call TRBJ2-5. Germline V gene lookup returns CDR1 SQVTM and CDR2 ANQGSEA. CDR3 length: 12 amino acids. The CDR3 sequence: CSSVRDQETQYF.

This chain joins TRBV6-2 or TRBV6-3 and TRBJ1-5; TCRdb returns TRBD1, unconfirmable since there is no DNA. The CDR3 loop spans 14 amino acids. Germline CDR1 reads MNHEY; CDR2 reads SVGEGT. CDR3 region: CAIAIQGGIQPQHF.